The entry below gives a single TCR beta chain sequence along with its context. Its specificity is unknown. Germline V gives CDR1 LGHDT, CDR2 YNNKEL (reference sequence). This CDR3 has 12 amino acids. Trimming removed 1 base at V and 7 bases at J, with 7 bases between. These data are taken from a study of identical twins. The study, taken as a whole, reports: Cord blood beta clonotypes that were abundant carried fewer insertions, and memory repertoires showed no such trend.

One entry per CDR3 protein, called by TCRdb with MiXCR from the 5' RACE reads. The sample has 450,000 or so distinct CDR3 sequences; 11% to 15% are singletons. The data also belong to a second study, concerning yellow fever vaccine responses in identical twins.

The sample was CD4+ T cells sorted from blood. The gene calls are TRBV3-1 and TRBJ2-5; D remains ambiguous. The clonotype was recovered from a woman between 18 and 30 years old in good health. The CDR3 bases are TGTGCCAGCAGCCAAGGTCTGGGGACCCAGTACTTC. Residues: CASSQGLGTQYF.